Listed below are T cell receptor beta chains from one sample, sequenced in a study of regulatory T cells in long-lasting Graves disease. Using its own MiXCR run on the multiplex PCR reads, TCRdb lists one record per CDR3 protein. The table shows 250,000 to 300,000 distinct CDR3 sequences, with around a sixth occurring only once. Separately, the same data were catalogued under a study of T cells in Graves' hyperthyroidism and ophthalmopathy.

This specimen was peripheral blood mononuclear cells (PBMCs), taken at new diagnosis, from a patient treated with antithyroid drugs. Receptors originate from a woman in her 30s with Graves disease. Both conserved end residues are part of each CDR3. A D gene is named only where the DNA matches it firmly. Size tells how often a clone was seen (once, few, many) or the class of an expanded clone, and some rows leave it out.

cdr3_nt: TGTGCCAGCAGCTCCACAACCGGAGAAACCTCTGGGGCCAACGTCCTGACTTTC; cdr3_aa: CASSSTTGETSGANVLTF; v_call: TRBV7-9; d_call: -; clone_size: -; cdr3_length: 18; j_call: TRBJ2-6
cdr3_nt: TGTGCCAGCAGCTTCAACTCAGATACGCAGTATTTT; cdr3_aa: CASSFNSDTQYF; v_call: TRBV7-2; d_call: -; clone_size: many; cdr3_length: 12; j_call: TRBJ2-3
cdr3_nt: TGTGCCAGCAGCTTAGCGGTGGCTAGCCTATACGAGCAGTACTTC; cdr3_aa: CASSLAVASLYEQYF; v_call: TRBV7-2; d_call: -; clone_size: many; cdr3_length: 15; j_call: TRBJ2-7
cdr3_nt: TGCGCCAGCACTTTAGCGGGGCGGCAAGATACGCAGTATTTT; cdr3_aa: CASTLAGRQDTQYF; v_call: TRBV10-2; d_call: TRBD2; clone_size: many; cdr3_length: 14; j_call: TRBJ2-3
cdr3_nt: TGTGCCAGCAGCGTAGGTGGGACAGGGGGTTCCTACAATGAGCAGTTCTTC; cdr3_aa: CASSVGGTGGSYNEQFF; v_call: TRBV9; d_call: TRBD1; clone_size: few; cdr3_length: 17; j_call: TRBJ2-1
cdr3_nt: TGTGCCAGCAGCCCGAGGAGCGGGGGGAACACCGGGGAGCTGTTTTTT; cdr3_aa: CASSPRSGGNTGELFF; v_call: TRBV11-2; d_call: TRBD2; clone_size: -; cdr3_length: 16; j_call: TRBJ2-2
cdr3_nt: TGTGCCAGTAGTATGGGGAGTAACACTGAAGCTTTCTTT; cdr3_aa: CASSMGSNTEAFF; v_call: TRBV19; d_call: -; clone_size: -; cdr3_length: 13; j_call: TRBJ1-1
cdr3_nt: TGTGCCAGCAGTTACTCGAATGGGGGGCCATCCCACAAAAACATTCAGTACTTC; cdr3_aa: CASSYSNGGPSHKNIQYF; v_call: TRBV6-5; d_call: -; clone_size: few; cdr3_length: 18; j_call: TRBJ2-4
cdr3_nt: TGTGCCAGCAGCTACTCTCCGACAGGAGAAGTTGATGGCTACACCTTC; cdr3_aa: CASSYSPTGEVDGYTF; v_call: TRBV6-5; d_call: -; clone_size: many; cdr3_length: 16; j_call: TRBJ1-2
cdr3_nt: TGTGCCAGCAGTGACACAGGGTCGGGGGAGACCCAGTACTTC; cdr3_aa: CASSDTGSGETQYF; v_call: TRBV12-3/TRBV12-4; d_call: -; clone_size: many; cdr3_length: 14; j_call: TRBJ2-5
cdr3_nt: TGTGCCAGTCCCCCCCTGACAGGGGGCTGCTATGGCTACACCTTC; cdr3_aa: CASPPLTGGCYGYTF; v_call: TRBV12-3/TRBV12-4; d_call: TRBD1; clone_size: many; cdr3_length: 15; j_call: TRBJ1-2
cdr3_nt: TGCAGTCCCTTGCGGGGAAATGGGGAAGCTTTCTTT; cdr3_aa: CSPLRGNGEAFF; v_call: TRBV20-1; d_call: -; clone_size: many; cdr3_length: 12; j_call: TRBJ1-1
cdr3_nt: TGTGCCAGCAGCCAACTCGATGGGGGCGAGCAGTACTTC; cdr3_aa: CASSQLDGGEQYF; v_call: TRBV7-6; d_call: -; clone_size: many; cdr3_length: 13; j_call: TRBJ2-7
cdr3_nt: TGTGCCAGCAGTGGACAGGAGGCTCGAGAAAAACTGTTTTTT; cdr3_aa: CASSGQEAREKLFF; v_call: TRBV12-3/TRBV12-4; d_call: TRBD1; clone_size: many; cdr3_length: 14; j_call: TRBJ1-4
cdr3_nt: TGTGCCAGTAGTGTTGACAGGTGGGCCTACGAGCAGTACTTC; cdr3_aa: CASSVDRWAYEQYF; v_call: TRBV19; d_call: -; clone_size: -; cdr3_length: 14; j_call: TRBJ2-7
cdr3_nt: TGTGCCAGCATCCTGGGGGCTTGGGACACTGAAGCTTTCTTT; cdr3_aa: CASILGAWDTEAFF; v_call: TRBV12-3/TRBV12-4; d_call: -; clone_size: many; cdr3_length: 14; j_call: TRBJ1-1